The next 9 T cell receptor beta chains were all read from a single sample in a study of shared clonotypes between healthy human individuals. Only in-frame clones appear in the TCRdb table, and some are missing; sequencing was by immunoSEQ multiplex PCR. The sample includes 700,000 or so clones, 72% of them seen just once. The specimen sequenced was memory CD4+ T cells sorted from blood. Subset of the sample: CD45RA-negative fraction. These receptors all come from a woman aged 30 to 39 in good health.

The chain has TRBV4-2 and TRBJ1-1; 10 bases are shared with TRBD1. The trim removed 8 bases at V and 1 base at J, leaving 1 base unmatched. CDR1 LGHNA and CDR2 YNFKEQ come from the germline V gene. The CDR3 extends over 13 amino acids. CDR3 DNA sequence: TGTGCCAGCCGACAGGGGGCGAACACTGAAGCTTTCTTT. The encoded protein is CASRQGANTEAFF.

This clone has just a few counts. The chain is built from TRBV25-1 and TRBJ2-7, with no clear D. With 1 base removed from V and 4 bases from J, the gap between germline ends came to 17 bases. This CDR3 spans 16 amino acids. CDR1 and CDR2 from the germline V gene are MGHDK and SYGVNS. In DNA, the CDR3 is TGTGCCAGCAGTGAATTTGAAAAGGGTGTCTCGTACGAGCAGTACTTC. This codes for CASSEFEKGVSYEQYF.

This clone appeared a few times. The chain uses TRBV4-2 and TRBJ1-4; D gene uncertain. Trimming pared 6 bases from V and 0 bases from J, leaving 14 bases between. From germline, CDR1 is LGHNA and CDR2 YNFKEQ. The CDR3 length is 16 residues. This CDR3 reads CASRPGTHATNEKLFF. For the CDR3, the DNA is TGTGCCAGCAGACCAGGAACCCATGCAACTAATGAAAAACTGTTTTTT.

The V and J genes are TRBV7-3 and TRBJ1-5, with TRBD1 as a possible D gene (5 bases). The germline gives CDR1 SGHTA, CDR2 FQGTGA. Trimming removed 2 bases at V and 4 bases at J, with 12 bases between. This CDR3 is 15 amino acids long. CDR3 DNA: TGTGCCAGCAGCTTACAGGGAACTGGGAATCAGCCCCAGCATTTT. Translation gives CASSLQGTGNQPQHF.

This clone turned up a few times. The V call is TRBV27, the J call TRBJ1-4, with 7 bases that match TRBD1. CDR3 size: 15 residues. Per the germline V gene, CDR1 is MNHEY and CDR2 is SMNVEV (reference sequence). V trimming: 4 bases; J trimming: 5 bases; junction bases outside the gene matches: 7. CDR3 protein: CASSSTGTVNEKLFF. CDR3 nucleotide sequence: TGTGCCAGCAGTTCCACCGGGACAGTAAATGAAAAACTGTTTTTT.

The chain couples TRBV19 to TRBJ2-7; D might be TRBD1 (5 bases). CDR1 and CDR2 (germline): LNHDA, SQIVND (reference sequence). This CDR3 contains 13 residues. V was clipped by 2 bases and J by 2 bases, with 7 bases between them. For the CDR3, the DNA is TGTGCCAGTAGTATACAGGACACCTACGAGCAGTACTTC. Residues: CASSIQDTYEQYF.

The chain has TRBV29-1 and TRBJ1-1, with D possibly matching TRBD1 (5 bases). Trimming took off 4 bases at V and 0 bases at J, with 15 bases between the two ends. Per the germline V gene, CDR1 is SQVTM and CDR2 is ANQGSEA. The CDR3 sequence is 15 residues long. The CDR3 loop is CSVGGFLGLNTEAFF. The CDR3 DNA reads as TGCAGCGTTGGGGGCTTTTTGGGGTTGAACACTGAAGCTTTCTTT.

The chain couples TRBV27 to TRBJ1-5; weak D call: TRBD1 (5 bases). The CDR3 has 16 amino acids. CDR1 is MNHEY, CDR2 SMNVEV, per germline (reference sequence). The V gene lost 8 bases and the J gene lost 5 bases, with 22 bases spanning the gap. Here the CDR3 reads CASAKRGTVTDQPQHF. The DNA of the CDR3 is TGTGCCAGCGCAAAAAGAGGGACGGTAACAGATCAGCCCCAGCATTTT.

V is TRBV15 and J is TRBJ2-2; 8 bases match TRBD2. The CDR3 totals 17 residues. J was trimmed by 1 base and V by 6 bases; bases with no gene match: 10. Germline CDR1 and CDR2: LNHNV and YYDKDF (reference sequence). CDR3 in amino acids: CATRKASGSMNTGELFF. The CDR3 coding sequence is TGTGCCACCAGGAAGGCGAGCGGGAGTATGAACACCGGGGAGCTGTTTTTT.